These 32 T cell receptor beta chains share one sample of origin, sequenced in a study of graft-versus-host responses after intestinal transplantation. Clones were read by immunoSEQ multiplex PCR, and TCRdb kept only the in-frame ones, dropping some. The data contain 85,000 to 130,000 clones, roughly 84% of them singletons. For these TCRs, the target antigens are not known. The sequenced sample was unstimulated CD4+ T cells sorted from spleen or lymph node cells, obtained before intestinal transplant. These receptors originate from a human donor who received an intestinal transplant.

CDR3 sequence: CASSLASLQGTYEQYF. The CDR3 coding sequence is TGCGCCAGCAGCTTGGCCTCATTACAGGGAACCTACGAGCAGTACTTC. The chain joins TRBV5-1 to TRBJ2-7, with TRBD1 as a possible D gene (6 bases). Germline CDR1 is SGHRS and CDR2 is YFSETQ. The ends were cut back, 0 bases at V and 2 bases at J, with 15 bases in the middle. The CDR3 covers 16 residues.

The chain uses TRBV27 and TRBJ2-7; D may match TRBD1 or TRBD2 (5 bases each). V dropped 4 bases and J dropped 0 bases, with 7 bases sitting between them. Germline values: CDR1 MNHEY, CDR2 SMNVEV (reference sequence). This CDR3 spans 13 amino acids. Written as DNA, the CDR3 is TGTGCCAGCAGTTGGGGGAGCTCCTACGAGCAGTACTTC. Protein product: CASSWGSSYEQYF.

This clone was recorded only once. The V and J genes are TRBV6-1 and TRBJ2-1; unclear D gene. Between the trimmed V and J ends, which lost 3 bases and 2 bases, there was a span of 8 bases. From germline, CDR1 is MNHNS and CDR2 SASEGT. This CDR3 region has 14 residues. The CDR3 here is CASSDLNAYNEQFF. CDR3 nucleotides: TGTGCCAGCAGTGATTTGAATGCCTACAATGAGCAGTTCTTC.

CDR3 DNA: TGTGCCAGCAGCCCGCGTTATACTTTGGGGGACTATGGCTACACCTTC. It is translated as CASSPRYTLGDYGYTF. V gene TRBV5-6 combines with J gene TRBJ1-2; perhaps TRBD1 as D (5 bases). This CDR3 spans 16 amino acids. With 4 bases removed from V and 3 bases from J, the gap between germline ends came to 19 bases. CDR1 SGHDT and CDR2 YYEEEE come from the germline V gene.

The gene calls are TRBV5-1 and TRBJ1-1; D uncertain. Germline values: CDR1 SGHRS, CDR2 YFSETQ. This CDR3 region has 12 residues. Trimming left V 3 bases short and J 4 bases short, with 7 bases between. CDR3 sequence reads: CASSSGRTEAFF. The CDR3 DNA reads TGCGCCAGCAGCTCCGGCCGCACTGAAGCTTTCTTT.

The rearrangement uses TRBV11-2 and TRBJ1-6, with TRBD1 matching over 7 bases. This CDR3 has 14 residues. V was clipped by 2 bases and J by 10 bases; unmatched bases: 5. The germline V gene encodes CDR1 SGHAT and CDR2 FQNNGV. Here the CDR3 reads CASSLYRGDSPLHF. The CDR3 coding sequence is TGTGCCAGCAGCTTATACAGGGGAGACTCACCCCTCCACTTT.

CDR3: CASSLGGVGANVLTF. CDR3 nucleotide sequence: TGTGCCAGCAGCTTGGGAGGGGTTGGGGCCAACGTCCTGACTTTC. This chain uses TRBV5-4 with TRBJ2-6, with D perhaps assigned TRBD1 or TRBD2 (5 bases each). Trimming left V 0 bases short and J 3 bases short, with 7 bases between. This CDR3 has 15 amino acids. Germline values: CDR1 SGHNT, CDR2 YYREEE (reference sequence).

The J gene is TRBJ2-5, the V gene TRBV5-1; TRBD2 might be the D (7 bases). Germline V gene lookup returns CDR1 SGHRS and CDR2 YFSETQ. V was shortened by 0 bases and J by 3 bases, with 12 bases between the two germline ends. The CDR3 length is 15 residues. The CDR3 DNA is TGCGCCAGCAGCTTGGGATGGGGGGGCGAAGAGACCCAGTACTTC. Translating gives CASSLGWGGEETQYF.

The chain links TRBV27 to TRBJ2-5, with D perhaps given as TRBD1 or TRBD2 (5 bases each). This CDR3 has 13 residues. Germline CDR1 and CDR2: MNHEY and SMNVEV (reference sequence). V was cut by 3 bases and J by 2 bases, with 7 bases left in between. This chain's CDR3 is CASSLGRQETQYF. The CDR3 DNA reads as TGTGCCAGCAGTTTGGGACGTCAAGAGACCCAGTACTTC.

The rearrangement joins TRBV28 to TRBJ1-5; 8 bases map to TRBD1. Per germline, CDR1 MDHEN and CDR2 SYDVKM. V lost 7 bases, J lost 3 bases, and 8 bases stayed unmatched. This CDR3 has 15 amino acids. The CDR3 nucleotides are TGTGCCAGCATTTCGGACAGGGATAACAATCAGCCCCAGCATTTT. Protein: CASISDRDNNQPQHF. The variable domain in full, completed from reference TRBV28 and TRBJ1-5, reads DVKVTQSSRYLVKRTGEKVFLECVQDMDHENMFWYRQDPGLGLRLIYFSYDVKMKEKGDIPEGYSVSREKKERFSLILESASTNQTSMYLCASISDRDNNQPQHFGDGTRLSIL.

The chain employs TRBV7-6 and TRBJ1-4, with 7 bases fitting TRBD1. V lost 8 bases and J lost 0; bases outside the gene matches: 9. There are 16 residues in the CDR3. Germline V lookup: CDR1 SGHVS, CDR2 FNYEAQ. CDR3 protein: CASGHLGGATNEKLFF. In DNA form, the CDR3 reads TGTGCCAGCGGCCACCTAGGGGGCGCAACTAATGAAAAACTGTTTTTT.

This clone was observed once. This rearrangement joins TRBV19 to TRBJ2-5, with TRBD2 as a possible D gene (5 bases). The CDR3 has 13 amino acids. Looked up from germline, CDR1 is LNHDA and CDR2 is SQIVND (reference sequence). V was trimmed by 3 bases and J by 4 bases, leaving 9 bases between them. Here the CDR3 DNA reads TGTGCCAGTAGTATGGACTCGGTAGAGACCCAGTACTTC. Amino acids: CASSMDSVETQYF.

The V and J genes are TRBV9 and TRBJ2-1; 10 bases are shared with TRBD2. Germline assignment: CDR1 SGDLS and CDR2 YYNGEE. This CDR3 is built from 16 residues. The ends lost 2 bases at V and 2 bases at J; junction bases unmatched: 4. The CDR3 here is CASSVGLAGAYNEQFF. The CDR3, as DNA: TGTGCCAGCAGCGTTGGGCTAGCGGGGGCCTACAATGAGCAGTTCTTC.

This chain links TRBV29-1 with TRBJ2-3; no definite D call. This CDR3 is 11 amino acids long. Trimming stripped 7 bases from V and 2 bases from J, with 7 bases between. Per germline, CDR1 SQVTM and CDR2 ANQGSEA. CDR3 loop: CSGRHTDTQYF. Here the CDR3 DNA reads TGCAGCGGAAGACACACAGATACGCAGTATTTT.

This chain connects TRBV7-3 to TRBJ2-1, with TRBD2 matching 7 bases. This CDR3 spans 15 amino acids. The J segment lost 2 bases and the V segment lost 1 base, leaving 2 bases of the junction unmatched. CDR1 is SGHTA, CDR2 FQGTGA, per germline. CDR3 sequence: CASSLRREAYNEQFF. The DNA for the CDR3 is TGTGCCAGCAGCTTAAGACGGGAGGCCTACAATGAGCAGTTCTTC.

This clone came up once. The junction differs from germline at one of its ends, possibly a read error. The chain joins TRBV9 to TRBJ1-2; TRBD1 might be the D (5 bases). The CDR3 length is 13 residues. The germline V gene has CDR1 SGDLS and CDR2 YYNGEE. Here the CDR3 reads CAGSVGHLYGYTF. The CDR3 nucleotides read TGTGCCGGCAGCGTAGGACACCTCTATGGCTACACCTTC. The complete variable domain, with remaining parts taken from reference TRBV9 and TRBJ1-2, reads DSGVTQTPKHLITATGQRVTLRCSPRSGDLSVYWYQQSLDQGLQFLIQYYNGEERAKGNILERFSAQQFPDLHSELNLSSLELGDSALYFCAGSVGHLYGYTFGSGTRLTVV.

This clone has a single count. V gene TRBV10-2 combines with J gene TRBJ2-1; possibly TRBD1 or TRBD2 for D (5 bases each). This CDR3 spans 14 amino acids. In germline, CDR1 is WSHSY, CDR2 SAAADI. The V end lost 7 bases, the J end lost 4 bases, and 14 bases lay between the germline ends. The chain's CDR3 is CASTEGTHYNEQFF. DNA of the CDR3: TGCGCCAGCACCGAGGGGACCCATTACAATGAGCAGTTCTTC.

This clone was seen a single time. V gene TRBV2 combines with J gene TRBJ1-1; 8 bases align to TRBD1. Germline V CDR1 and CDR2: SNHLY, FYNNEI. CDR3 length equals 12 residues. V was pared by 6 bases and J by 3 bases, with 0 bases of the junction left unmatched. The CDR3 DNA reads TGTGCCAGCAGACAGGGGGACACTGAAGCTTTCTTT. It codes for CASRQGDTEAFF.

V gene TRBV6-5 combines with J gene TRBJ2-7, with D hard to call. The germline V gene has CDR1 MNHEY and CDR2 SVGAGI. The V gene lost 7 bases and the J gene lost 6 bases, with 19 bases spanning the gap. This CDR3 comprises 14 residues. CDR3 bases: TGTGCCAGCACCTTAAATGGACCTCGGTCCGAGCAGTACTTC. It encodes CASTLNGPRSEQYF.

The rearrangement joins TRBV15 to TRBJ2-7; possibly TRBD1 for D (6 bases). Germline V gene lookup returns CDR1 LNHNV and CDR2 YYDKDF (reference sequence). Trimming took 0 bases from V and 3 from J, leaving 9 bases between them. CDR3 length: 14 amino acids. CDR3 sequence (DNA): TGTGCCACCAGCAGAGAGGGACACTTCTACGAGCAGTACTTC. Protein: CATSREGHFYEQYF.

This sequence joins TRBV4-1 and TRBJ2-5; the D is unclear. The CDR3 spans 16 residues. V was clipped by 4 bases and J by 1 base, with 16 bases between them. From germline, CDR1 is MGHRA and CDR2 YSYEKL. CDR3 loop: CASSPNPSLPQETQYF. The CDR3 bases are TGCGCCAGCAGCCCCAACCCCAGCCTACCCCAAGAGACCCAGTACTTC.

The chain has TRBV6-5 and TRBJ2-7; D is uncertain. Germline V gene sequence: CDR1 MNHEY, CDR2 SVGAGI. V was shortened by 6 bases and J by 6 bases, with 15 bases between the two germline ends. The CDR3 spans 13 residues. The CDR3: CASSQGATREQYF. The CDR3 coding sequence is TGTGCCAGCAGCCAAGGAGCAACCCGCGAGCAGTACTTC.

As concerns this clone: Other DNA sequences of this sample code for an identical CDR3. The genes are TRBV18 and TRBJ2-5; 8 bases align to TRBD1. Per germline, CDR1 KGHSH and CDR2 LQKENI. This CDR3 is 14 amino acids long. J gave up 3 bases and V 0 bases, and 0 bases lay outside the gene matches. CDR3 sequence (DNA): TGTGCCAGCTCACCACCGGGACAGGAAGAGACCCAGTACTTC. Its protein is CASSPPGQEETQYF.

This clone was recorded once. This rearrangement joins TRBV28 to TRBJ2-7, with TRBD2 identical over 7 bases. The trim removed 3 bases at V and 3 bases at J, leaving 8 bases unmatched. This CDR3 is 15 amino acids long. The V gene's germline CDR1 is MDHEN and CDR2 SYDVKM. The CDR3 spells CASSFLSGEFYEQYF. The CDR3 DNA is TGTGCCAGCAGTTTTCTGAGCGGGGAGTTCTACGAGCAGTACTTC.

The chain links TRBV18 to TRBJ2-1; 9 positions match TRBD1. The ends lost 5 bases at V and 9 bases at J; junction bases unmatched: 8. The germline V gene has CDR1 KGHSH and CDR2 LQKENI. CDR3 length: 14 amino acids. The CDR3 sequence is CASSSGQGVGEQFF. CDR3 sequence (DNA): TGTGCCAGCTCATCGGGACAGGGTGTAGGTGAGCAGTTCTTC.

This clone was recorded once. This chain links TRBV10-3 with TRBJ2-7, with 12 bases aligning to TRBD2. The V segment lost 6 bases and the J segment 3 bases; nucleotides outside the gene matches: 0. CDR1 and CDR2 from the germline V gene are ENHRY and SYGVKD. CDR3 length equals 13 residues. The CDR3 DNA reads TGTGCCATCAGGACTAGCGGGGGCTACGAGCAGTACTTC. Residues: CAIRTSGGYEQYF.

The chain links TRBV18 to TRBJ2-1; TRBD2 agrees at 9 bases. V was pared by 3 bases and J by 7 bases, with 7 bases of the junction left unmatched. The CDR3 sequence is 15 residues long. Per germline, CDR1 KGHSH and CDR2 LQKENI. The CDR3 nucleotides are TGTGCCAGCTCACCCCGACTAGCGGAGAGTAATGAGCAGTTCTTC. Translating gives CASSPRLAESNEQFF.

V gene TRBV6-1 combines with J gene TRBJ2-7; no clear D gene. Deletions cut 6 bases from V and 5 bases from J, with 8 bases between. The germline V gene has CDR1 MNHNS and CDR2 SASEGT. This CDR3 is built from 11 residues. DNA for the CDR3: TGTGCCAGCAGGGTTGAGCACGAGCAGTACTTC. Protein sequence: CASRVEHEQYF.

This chain links TRBV7-9 with TRBJ2-1; D gene ambiguous. The CDR3 extends over 13 amino acids. V lost 0 bases to trimming and J lost 6 bases, with 6 bases between them. In germline, CDR1 is SEHNR, CDR2 FQNEAQ (reference sequence). The CDR3: CASSLARSNEQFF. The CDR3 coding sequence is TGTGCCAGCAGCTTAGCTAGGAGCAATGAGCAGTTCTTC.

Only one count was recorded for this clone. V is TRBV27 and J is TRBJ1-1, with 7 bases lining up with TRBD1. The V gene's germline CDR1 is MNHEY and CDR2 SMNVEV (reference sequence). The CDR3 sequence is 13 residues long. Trimming removed 4 bases from V and 8 bases from J; junction bases left unmatched: 7. The chain's CDR3 is CASSSDRAGEAFF. The CDR3 region has the DNA TGTGCCAGCAGTTCTGACAGGGCTGGAGAAGCTTTCTTT.

The gene calls are TRBV28 and TRBJ2-7; D is uncertain. The V gene's germline CDR1 is MDHEN and CDR2 SYDVKM. V was cut by 7 bases and J by 4 bases, with 20 bases left in between. This CDR3 is 15 amino acids long. The CDR3 bases are TGTGCCAGCAAAACATTGGTAGTTTCGATATACGAGCAGTACTTC. It specifies CASKTLVVSIYEQYF.

The chain combines TRBV11-2 with TRBJ2-7, with 8 bases lining up with TRBD1. The germline V gene encodes CDR1 SGHAT and CDR2 FQNNGV. This CDR3 spans 15 amino acids. Unmatched junction bases numbered 8, after V lost 5 bases and J lost 2 bases. DNA of the CDR3: TGTGCCAGCAGCCCATCCTCGGACAGGGCCTACGAGCAGTACTTC. Residues: CASSPSSDRAYEQYF.